This is a list of T cell receptor beta chains from one sample in a study of blood T cell repertoires in COVID-19. TCRdb keeps only in-frame clones here, not all; method: immunoSEQ multiplex PCR. The sample has roughly 190,000 clones; roughly 77% are singletons. The sequencing sample was made of PBMCs or T cells enriched from blood (not recorded which). These receptors originate from a woman aged 45 to 65 with acute COVID-19. CDR3s include the opening cysteine and the closing phenylalanine or tryptophan. The order of the fields is J gene, clone size, D gene, V gene, CDR3 length, CDR3 protein, CDR3 DNA. The D gene is left open where the match is weak. A row's size may be missing; if present it is once, few, many or a size class.

TRBJ2-2 NA NA TRBV7-2 14 CASSPGTNTGELFF TGTGCCAGCAGCCCTGGTACAAACACCGGGGAGCTGTTTTTT
TRBJ1-6 NA NA TRBV4-1 15 CASTIETSYNSPLHF TGCGCCAGCACAATAGAAACCTCCTATAATTCACCCCTCCACTTT
TRBJ1-4 few TRBD1 TRBV5-1 13 CASTGQPNEKLFF TGCGCCAGCACGGGACAGCCGAATGAAAAACTGTTTTTT
TRBJ2-6 NA NA TRBV7-6 16 CASSYRDSSGANVLTF TGTGCCAGCAGCTACAGGGATAGCTCTGGGGCCAACGTCCTGACTTTC
TRBJ2-2 NA NA TRBV19 11 CASTEGRELFF TGTGCCAGTACGGAGGGGCGGGAGCTGTTTTTT
TRBJ2-1 NA TRBD1 TRBV11-3 14 CASSIRDRGMEQFF TGTGCCAGCAGCATCCGGGACAGGGGGATGGAGCAGTTCTTC
TRBJ2-3 NA TRBD1 TRBV7-3 16 CASSITGTGRADTQYF TGTGCCAGCAGCATAACCGGGACAGGGCGGGCAGATACGCAGTATTTT
TRBJ1-6 few NA TRBV28 13 CASSPDSNSPLHF TGTGCCAGCAGTCCGGACAGCAATTCACCCCTCCACTTT
TRBJ1-2 NA TRBD1 TRBV5-1 14 CASSPGQGPGDYTF TGCGCCAGCAGCCCGGGACAGGGTCCCGGTGACTACACCTTC
TRBJ2-1 NA NA TRBV7-8 19 CASSLSRRVEAVPNNEQFF TGTGCCAGCAGCTTAAGTCGGAGGGTTGAGGCTGTCCCCAACAATGAGCAGTTCTTC
TRBJ2-3 NA NA TRBV30 12 CAWNSGADTQYF TGTGCCTGGAACTCGGGGGCAGATACGCAGTATTTT
TRBJ1-1 NA NA TRBV7-9 17 CASSLRTQTAMNTEAFF TGTGCCAGCAGCCTACGGACTCAAACGGCCATGAACACTGAAGCTTTCTTT
TRBJ1-2 NA NA TRBV5-4 14 CASSPAGVGYGYTF TGTGCCAGCAGCCCGGCGGGGGTAGGCTATGGCTACACCTTC
TRBJ2-3 NA TRBD1 TRBV5-5 16 CASSSGQVGGADTQYF TGTGCCAGCAGCTCGGGACAGGTGGGTGGTGCAGATACGCAGTATTTT